This T cell receptor (beta chain) was recovered during a study of memory CD4+ T cells and cytomegalovirus serostatus. V was cut by 5 bases and J by 0 bases, with 14 bases left in between. The length of the CDR3 is 16 residues. Germline CDR1 reads MDHEN; CDR2 reads SYDVKM. Only in-frame clones appear in the TCRdb table, and some are missing; sequencing was by immunoSEQ multiplex PCR. Counted here are about 31,000 clones, 65% to 80% occurring once; the ten biggest clones make up 0.63%. The sort gate was single viable CD3+CD4+CD8-CD45RO+ cells for memory CD4+ T cells. CMV serostatus came from serum IgG against pp150, pp28, p38, p52.

The specimen was memory CD4+ T cells from blood. The rearrangement joins TRBV28 to TRBJ2-1; tentatively, D is TRBD1 or TRBD2 (5 bases each). The TCR sequence derives from an adult in good health and CMV-seronegative. Some clones in this sample may be carry-over from other donors' samples. CDR3 region: CASSPWDASSYNEQFF. In DNA, the CDR3 is TGTGCCAGCAGTCCCTGGGACGCAAGCTCCTACAATGAGCAGTTCTTC. Full variable domain (rest looked up from reference TRBV28 and TRBJ2-1): DVKVTQSSRYLVKRTGEKVFLECVQDMDHENMFWYRQDPGLGLRLIYFSYDVKMKEKGDIPEGYSVSREKKERFSLILESASTNQTSMYLCASSPWDASSYNEQFFGPGTRLTVL.